This T cell receptor beta chain originates from a study of blood T cell repertoires in COVID-19. The assay was immunoSEQ multiplex PCR, and TCRdb's table has in-frame clones only and misses some. Seen here are roughly 40,000 clones, nearly 90% observed once, and the top ten hold about 2.4%. Trimming pared 1 base from V and 5 bases from J, leaving 14 bases between. The CDR3 consists of 15 residues. Germline V gene data show CDR1 as SEHNR and CDR2 as FQNEAQ (reference sequence). The chain couples TRBV7-9 to TRBJ2-5; tentative D call: TRBD1 (5 bases). The receptor's source is a human donor in a cohort sampled during active COVID-19. The specimen sequenced was peripheral blood. The CDR3 DNA is TGTGCCAGCAGCTTAGAAGGCGGCAGGGTGGAGACCCAGTACTTC. Encoded protein: CASSLEGGRVETQYF.